This TCR beta chain comes out of a study of shared clonotypes between healthy human individuals (TCRdb year 2020). A note on the overall study: The cohort included a few men and a couple of women between 18 and 49 years of age. Leukapheresis yielded between about 0.9 and 9 billion PBMCs per donor. For each donor, CD4 naive and CD4 memory were each given three plates, CD8 naive was given two plates, and CD8 memory was given one plate. To estimate repertoire size and how much clonotypes are shared between individuals, the study performed deep sequencing of blood TCR repertoires from five healthy adults. Different laboratories and diverse techniques were used to prepare libraries and sequence TCR repertoires, to increase sequencing depth and limit assay-specific biases.

The research as a whole found: Pairwise subsampling led to the expectation that sequencing depth would affect the degree of clonotype sharing among donors. Higher generation probabilities were observed for clonotypes shared by all four sorted-subset donors than for non-shared clonotypes. Naive subsets generally had larger estimated clonotype richness than memory subsets. Sampling was restricted to blood, and TCR repertoires in tissues likely differ from the TCR repertoires found in blood. Across a handful of donors, approximately 4.9% of naive CD4, roughly 3.8% of naive CD8, around 2.1% of memory CD4, and about 0.44% of memory CD8 clonotypes were shared. Rarefaction of sorted-subset datasets indicated incomplete sequencing despite the large sequencing depth. Because the study included only a small number of donors, the genetic and exposure-history diversity represented was limited.

TCR CDR3 regions were amplified from genomic DNA by multiplex PCR using the deep immunoSEQ assay. Extracted genomic DNA from each cell subset was distributed evenly across all wells of several immunoSEQ 96-well plates, and each plate was treated as a replicate. For sorted subsets, around 200 ng genomic DNA, equal to about 30,000 T cell genomes, was loaded into each replicate PCR. Purified libraries were measured with a Qubit 3.0 fluorometer, size-checked on a Bioanalyzer 2100, and measured again with the KAPA Library Quantification kit. Each immunoSEQ 96-well plate was sequenced on its own single-read 150-cycle Illumina NextSeq 550 flow cell. From the authors' description of their analysis: Because the immunoSEQ output included only junctional sequences and no quality scores, the filtering could not be the same as the filtering used for full-length reads. To assign V/J genes and CDR3, sequences were annotated against IMGT germline references using PyIR, a Python wrapper for IgBLAST v1.9. Reads were removed for weak V/J assignments (E-value above 1e-6), missing CDR3, stop codons, out-of-frame junctions, or ambiguous translated residues. V3J clonotypes were defined as sequences sharing an identical inferred V gene, J gene, and CDR3 amino acid sequence. Percentage overlap between repertoires was computed as shared unique clonotypes divided by the size of the smaller repertoire. Richness of each repertoire was evaluated using RTK rarefaction, the Chao1 estimator, and Recon v2.1 estimates of unobserved clonotypes. OLGA was used to compute generation probabilities for all TCRbeta clonotypes that the gDNA method yielded from a handful of donors. Entries here come from immuneACCESS through TCRdb and include only in-frame sequences with V and J called. Some clones fail to appear in such tables; in the studies checked, an unresolved V gene covers under half of the shortfall, and the cause of the remainder is unknown. The D gene and trimming were derived from the DNA, and the V and J assignments and clone size from that table. This sample has roughly 1,000,000 clones in its table, and around 82% of those were observed once. The ten largest clones represent 0.5% to 0.65% of the sample.

Details on this clone: Its antigen is not yet known. No base quality information exists; no much larger clone differs at one position.

The donors were healthy, HIV-negative adults with no recently reported acute infections or vaccinations. Every donor was a Caucasian adult residing in Nashville, Tennessee, USA. CD4+ T cells were enriched by magnetic negative selection; naive cells were then positively selected on CD45RA, and the negative fraction formed the memory subset. After blood collection by leukapheresis, PBMCs were isolated using Ficoll-Histopaque density gradient centrifugation and then cryopreserved in the vapor phase of liquid nitrogen. Analytical flow cytometry was used to check the purity and quantity of every magnetically sorted T cell population. Genomic DNA was isolated from every sorted fraction and measured by UV absorbance on a Nanodrop 2000c. The CDR3, cysteine through phenylalanine, is 13 amino acids long. Only the CDR3 part of the read is kept: 39 bases, read in frame from the first base. Sequences SGHAT (CDR1) and FQNNGV (CDR2) are obtained from the germline V gene. A distance of 6 bases separates the germline ends of V and J, which lose 3 bases and 1 base respectively.

This clonotype originated in a man younger than 30 in good health. Some clones in this sample may be carry-over from other donors' samples. Sequences were obtained from memory CD4+ T cells from PBMCs. The cell subset or site tag for this specimen amounts to: CD45RA-negative fraction. The V gene is TRBV11-2 and the J gene is TRBJ1-1; no D segment can be confidently identified. The sequence in DNA is TGTGCCAGCAGCTTCGCGGGGAACACTGAAGCTTTCTTT. This encodes CASSFAGNTEAFF.